This is a list of T cell receptor beta chains from one sample in a study of lymphopenia after photon versus proton radiotherapy. The assay was immunoSEQ multiplex PCR, and TCRdb's table has in-frame clones only and misses some. The table lists tens of thousands of clones, about 87% of them singletons. Sequencing used peripheral blood, obtained from a patient treated with proton-based radiotherapy. These receptors were collected from a woman aged 55-69 years with cholangiocarcinoma. Some clones in this sample may be carry-over from other donors' samples. The CDR3 runs from the conserved cysteine through the conserved F or W. D genes are given only for firm matches. The size entry is marked missing in some rows and otherwise reads once, few, many or a size class.

>TRBV2|NA|TRBJ2-3|NA
CASSRWQGTDTQYF
TGTGCCAGCAGTCGATGGCAGGGAACAGATACGCAGTATTTT
>TRBV10-3|TRBD1|TRBJ1-2|few
CAIRAGQRGGRLGYTF
TGTGCCATCAGGGCGGGTCAAAGAGGGGGCCGTCTTGGCTACACCTTC
>TRBV5-1|NA|TRBJ1-6|NA
CASSLASSSYNSPLHF
TGCGCCAGCAGCTTGGCCTCTAGCTCCTATAATTCACCCCTCCACTTT
>TRBV14|TRBD1|TRBJ2-1|NA
CASSRNWDRDYNEQFF
TGTGCCAGCAGCCGAAATTGGGACAGGGACTACAATGAGCAGTTCTTC
>TRBV6-1|TRBD1|TRBJ2-1|NA
CASSDRDRGKQNEQFF
TGTGCCAGCAGTGATAGGGACAGGGGAAAGCAGAATGAGCAGTTCTTC
>TRBV25-1|TRBD1|TRBJ1-2|NA
CASSDPRTGGVYGYTF
TGTGCCAGCAGTGACCCCAGGACAGGGGGAGTCTATGGCTACACCTTC
>TRBV5-4|NA|TRBJ1-6|NA
CASSLERRSNSPLHF
TGTGCCAGCAGCTTGGAACGGAGGAGTAATTCACCCCTCCACTTT
>TRBV19|NA|TRBJ1-1|NA
CASRARGNEAFF
TGTGCCAGTAGGGCGAGGGGGAATGAAGCTTTCTTT
>TRBV5-6|NA|TRBJ1-1|NA
CASRKDSSWNTEAFF
TGTGCCAGCAGAAAGGACAGTTCTTGGAACACTGAAGCTTTCTTT
>TRBV7-2|NA|TRBJ2-5|NA
CASSLIFETQYF
TGTGCCAGCAGCTTAATCTTTGAGACCCAGTACTTC
>TRBV5-1|NA|TRBJ2-2|NA
CASSLTGQRTGELFF
TGCGCCAGCAGCTTGACGGGACAACGCACCGGGGAGCTGTTTTTT
>TRBV10-2|NA|TRBJ2-7|NA
CASSAGSYYEQYF
TGCGCCAGCAGTGCGGGCAGCTACTACGAGCAGTACTTC
>TRBV11-2|NA|TRBJ1-1|once
CASRYSEPTEAFF
TGTGCCAGCAGGTACTCCGAACCCACTGAAGCTTTCTTT
>TRBV4-3|NA|TRBJ2-1|few
CASSQASGSPYNEQFF
TGCGCCAGCAGCCAAGCATCCGGGAGTCCGTACAATGAGCAGTTCTTC